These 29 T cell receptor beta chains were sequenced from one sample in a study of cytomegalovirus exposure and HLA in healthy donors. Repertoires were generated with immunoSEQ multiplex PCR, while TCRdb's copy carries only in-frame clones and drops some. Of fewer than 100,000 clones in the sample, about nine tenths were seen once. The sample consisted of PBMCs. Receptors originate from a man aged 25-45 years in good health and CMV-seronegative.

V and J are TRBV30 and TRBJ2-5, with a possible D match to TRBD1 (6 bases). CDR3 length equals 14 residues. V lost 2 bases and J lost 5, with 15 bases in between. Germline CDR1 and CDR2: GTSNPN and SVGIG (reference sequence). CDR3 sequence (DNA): TGTGCCTGGAGTACACAGGGCGGGTGGGAGACCCAGTACTTC. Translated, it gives CAWSTQGGWETQYF.

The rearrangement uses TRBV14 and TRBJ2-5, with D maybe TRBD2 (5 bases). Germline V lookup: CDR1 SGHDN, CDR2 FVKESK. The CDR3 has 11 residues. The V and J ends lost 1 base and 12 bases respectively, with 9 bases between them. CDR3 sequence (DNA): TGTGCCAGCAGCCAAGGGACTGGAGAGTACTTC. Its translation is CASSQGTGEYF.

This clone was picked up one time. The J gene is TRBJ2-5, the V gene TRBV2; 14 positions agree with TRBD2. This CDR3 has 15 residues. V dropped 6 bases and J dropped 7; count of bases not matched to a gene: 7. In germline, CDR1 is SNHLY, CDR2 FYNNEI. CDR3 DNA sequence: TGTGCCAGCAGAGGACTAGCGGGAGGACAGGGGACCCAGTACTTC. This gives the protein CASRGLAGGQGTQYF.

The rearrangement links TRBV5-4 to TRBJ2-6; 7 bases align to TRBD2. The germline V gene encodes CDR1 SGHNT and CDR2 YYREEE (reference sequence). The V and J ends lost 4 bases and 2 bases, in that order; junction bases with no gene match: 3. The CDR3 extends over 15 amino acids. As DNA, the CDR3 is TGTGCCAGCAGCCAGGGAGGGGCTGGGGCCAACGTCCTGACTTTC. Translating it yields CASSQGGAGANVLTF.

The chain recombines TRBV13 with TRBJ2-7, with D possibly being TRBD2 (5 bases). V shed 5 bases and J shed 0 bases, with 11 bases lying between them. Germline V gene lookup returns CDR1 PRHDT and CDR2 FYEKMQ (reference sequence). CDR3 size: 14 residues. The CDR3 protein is CASSRGLLSYEQYF. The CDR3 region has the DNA TGTGCCAGCAGCAGAGGACTCCTCTCCTACGAGCAGTACTTC.

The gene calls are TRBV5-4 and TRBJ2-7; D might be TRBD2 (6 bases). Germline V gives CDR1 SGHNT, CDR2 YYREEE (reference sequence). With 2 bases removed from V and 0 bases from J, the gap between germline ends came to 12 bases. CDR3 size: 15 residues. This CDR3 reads CASSFSGENSYEQYF. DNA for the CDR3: TGTGCCAGCAGCTTTTCGGGGGAGAACTCCTACGAGCAGTACTTC. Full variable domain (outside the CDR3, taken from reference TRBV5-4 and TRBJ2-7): ETGVTQSPTHLIKTRGQQVTLRCSSQSGHNTVSWYQQALGQGPQFIFQYYREEENGRGNFPPRFSGLQFPNYSSELNVNALELDDSALYLCASSFSGENSYEQYFGPGTRLTVT.

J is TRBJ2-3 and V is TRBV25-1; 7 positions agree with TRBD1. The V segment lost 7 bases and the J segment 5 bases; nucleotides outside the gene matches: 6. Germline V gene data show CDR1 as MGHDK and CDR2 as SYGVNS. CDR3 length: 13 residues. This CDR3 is CASIDRVRDTQYF. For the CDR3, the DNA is TGTGCCAGCATTGACAGGGTCAGAGATACGCAGTATTTT.

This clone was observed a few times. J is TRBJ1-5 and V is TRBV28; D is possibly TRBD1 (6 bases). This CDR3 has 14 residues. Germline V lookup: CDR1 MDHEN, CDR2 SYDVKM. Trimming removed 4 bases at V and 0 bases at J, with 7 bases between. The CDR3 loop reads CASSWTVSNQPQHF. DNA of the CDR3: TGTGCCAGCAGTTGGACAGTTAGCAATCAGCCCCAGCATTTT.

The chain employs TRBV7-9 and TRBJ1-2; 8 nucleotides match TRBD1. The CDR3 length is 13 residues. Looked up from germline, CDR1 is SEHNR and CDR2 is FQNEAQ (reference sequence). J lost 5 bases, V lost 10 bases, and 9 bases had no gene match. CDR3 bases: TGTGCCACCCGATCAGGGGGCTTATATGGCTACACCTTC. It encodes CATRSGGLYGYTF.

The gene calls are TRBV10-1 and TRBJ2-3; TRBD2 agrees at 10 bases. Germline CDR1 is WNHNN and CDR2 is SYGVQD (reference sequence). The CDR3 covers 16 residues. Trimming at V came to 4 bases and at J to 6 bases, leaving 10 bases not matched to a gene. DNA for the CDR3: TGCGCCAGCAGTGTATCGGCTAGCGGGGGCTGGGATACGCAGTATTTT. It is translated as CASSVSASGGWDTQYF.

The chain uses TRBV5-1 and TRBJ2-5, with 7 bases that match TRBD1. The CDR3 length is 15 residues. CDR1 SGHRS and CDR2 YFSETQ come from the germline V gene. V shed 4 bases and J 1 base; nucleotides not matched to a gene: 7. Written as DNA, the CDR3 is TGCGCCAGCAGCCTACAGGGGAATCTCCAAGAGACCCAGTACTTC. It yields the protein CASSLQGNLQETQYF. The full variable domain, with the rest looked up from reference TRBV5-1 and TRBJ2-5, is KAGVTQTPRYLIKTRGQQVTLSCSPISGHRSVSWYQQTPGQGLQFLFEYFSETQRNKGNFPGRFSGRQFSNSRSEMNVSTLELGDSALYLCASSLQGNLQETQYFGPGTRLLVL.

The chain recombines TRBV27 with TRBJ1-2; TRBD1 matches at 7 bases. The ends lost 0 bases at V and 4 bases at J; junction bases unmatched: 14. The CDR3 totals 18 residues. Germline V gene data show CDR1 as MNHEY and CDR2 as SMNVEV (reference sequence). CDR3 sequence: CASSLSGGGTVTSYGYTF. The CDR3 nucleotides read TGTGCCAGCAGTTTATCCGGAGGGGGGACAGTAACGTCCTATGGCTACACCTTC.

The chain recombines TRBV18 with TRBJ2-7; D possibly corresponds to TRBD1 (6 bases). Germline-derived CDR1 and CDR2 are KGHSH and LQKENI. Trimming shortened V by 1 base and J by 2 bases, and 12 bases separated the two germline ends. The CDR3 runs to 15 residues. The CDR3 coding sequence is TGTGCCAGCTCACCACTAGGGACACCCACCTACGAGCAGTACTTC. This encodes CASSPLGTPTYEQYF.

The CDR3 sequence is CASSQWGDASTDTQYF. CDR3 coding DNA: TGTGCCAGCAGCCAGTGGGGCGACGCTAGCACAGATACGCAGTATTTT. This chain joins TRBV14 and TRBJ2-3, with a possible D match to TRBD1 (5 bases). V lost 3 bases and J lost 0, with 13 bases in between. The CDR3 sequence is 16 residues long. CDR1 is SGHDN and CDR2 is FVKESK in the germline V gene. Together with reference TRBV14 and TRBJ2-3, the CDR3 gives the full variable domain: EAGVTQFPSHSVIEKGQTVTLRCDPISGHDNLYWYRRVMGKEIKFLLHFVKESKQDESGMPNNRFLAERTGGTYSTLKVQPAELEDSGVYFCASSQWGDASTDTQYFGPGTRLTVL.

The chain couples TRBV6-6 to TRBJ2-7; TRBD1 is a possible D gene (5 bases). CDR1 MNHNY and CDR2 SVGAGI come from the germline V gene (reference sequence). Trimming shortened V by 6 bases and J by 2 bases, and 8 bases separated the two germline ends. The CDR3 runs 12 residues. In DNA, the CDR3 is TGTGCCAGCAGCAGGGTTCCCTACGAGCAGTACTTC. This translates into CASSRVPYEQYF.

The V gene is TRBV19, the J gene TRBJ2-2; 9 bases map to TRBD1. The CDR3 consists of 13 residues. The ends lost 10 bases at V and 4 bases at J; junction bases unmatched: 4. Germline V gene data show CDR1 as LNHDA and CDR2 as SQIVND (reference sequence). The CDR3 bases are TGTGCCACCACACAGGGGGCCACCGGGGAGCTGTTTTTT. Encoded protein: CATTQGATGELFF. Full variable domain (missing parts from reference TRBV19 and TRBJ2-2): DGGITQSPKYLFRKEGQNVTLSCEQNLNHDAMYWYRQDPGQGLRLIYYSQIVNDFQKGDIAEGYSVSREKKESFPLTVTSAQKNPTAFYLCATTQGATGELFFGEGSRLTVL.

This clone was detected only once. The CDR3 reads CASSPRLAGSTDTQYF. As DNA, the CDR3 is TGTGCCAGCTCCCCTAGACTAGCGGGATCCACAGATACGCAGTATTTT. The chain recombines TRBV7-2 with TRBJ2-3; TRBD2 matches at 11 bases. The CDR3 covers 16 residues. Germline trimming cut 8 bases from V and 2 bases from J; bases unmatched to any gene: 9. Germline V gene sequence: CDR1 SGHTA, CDR2 FQGNSA.

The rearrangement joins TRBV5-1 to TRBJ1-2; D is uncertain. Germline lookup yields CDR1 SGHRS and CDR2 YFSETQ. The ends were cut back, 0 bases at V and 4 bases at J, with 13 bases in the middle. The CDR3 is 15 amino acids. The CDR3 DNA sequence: TGCGCCAGCAGCTTGGAAAGACACAGCCGCTATGGCTACACCTTC. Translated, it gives CASSLERHSRYGYTF. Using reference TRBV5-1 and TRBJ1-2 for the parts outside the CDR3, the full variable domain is KAGVTQTPRYLIKTRGQQVTLSCSPISGHRSVSWYQQTPGQGLQFLFEYFSETQRNKGNFPGRFSGRQFSNSRSEMNVSTLELGDSALYLCASSLERHSRYGYTFGSGTRLTVV.

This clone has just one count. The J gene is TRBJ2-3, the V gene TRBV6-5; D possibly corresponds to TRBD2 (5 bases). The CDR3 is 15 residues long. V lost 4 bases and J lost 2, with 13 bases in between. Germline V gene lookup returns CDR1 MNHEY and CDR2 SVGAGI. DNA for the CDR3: TGTGCCAGCAGTTCCCCCCGAGGACTCACAGATACGCAGTATTTT. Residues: CASSSPRGLTDTQYF.

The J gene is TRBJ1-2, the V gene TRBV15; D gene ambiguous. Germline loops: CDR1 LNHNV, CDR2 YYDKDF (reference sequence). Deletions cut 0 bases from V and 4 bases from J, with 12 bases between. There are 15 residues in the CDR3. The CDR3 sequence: CATSRDPTGSYGYTF. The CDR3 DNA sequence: TGTGCCACCAGCAGAGATCCCACGGGTAGCTATGGCTACACCTTC.

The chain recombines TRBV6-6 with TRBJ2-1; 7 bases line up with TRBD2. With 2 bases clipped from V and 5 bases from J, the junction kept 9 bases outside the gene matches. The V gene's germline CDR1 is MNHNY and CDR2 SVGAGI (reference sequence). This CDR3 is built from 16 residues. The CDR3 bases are TGTGCCAGCAGTTACCATAAAGGGCTAGCGGACAATGAGCAGTTCTTC. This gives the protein CASSYHKGLADNEQFF.

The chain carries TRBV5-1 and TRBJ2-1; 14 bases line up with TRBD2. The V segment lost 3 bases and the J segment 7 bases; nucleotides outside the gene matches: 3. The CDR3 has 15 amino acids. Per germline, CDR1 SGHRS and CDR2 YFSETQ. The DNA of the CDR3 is TGCGCCAGCAGCTCGGGACTAGCGGGAGATAATGAGCAGTTCTTC. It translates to CASSSGLAGDNEQFF.

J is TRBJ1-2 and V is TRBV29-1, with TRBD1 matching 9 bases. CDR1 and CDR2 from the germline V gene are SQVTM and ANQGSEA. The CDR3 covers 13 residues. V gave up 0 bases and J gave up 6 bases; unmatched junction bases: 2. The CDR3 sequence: CSVEEGQGNGYTF. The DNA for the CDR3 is TGCAGCGTTGAAGAGGGACAGGGAAATGGCTACACCTTC.

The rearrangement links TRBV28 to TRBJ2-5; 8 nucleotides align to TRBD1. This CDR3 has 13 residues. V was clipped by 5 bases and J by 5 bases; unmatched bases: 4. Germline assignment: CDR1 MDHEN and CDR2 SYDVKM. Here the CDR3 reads CASSRQGIETQYF. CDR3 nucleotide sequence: TGTGCCAGCAGTCGACAGGGGATTGAGACCCAGTACTTC.

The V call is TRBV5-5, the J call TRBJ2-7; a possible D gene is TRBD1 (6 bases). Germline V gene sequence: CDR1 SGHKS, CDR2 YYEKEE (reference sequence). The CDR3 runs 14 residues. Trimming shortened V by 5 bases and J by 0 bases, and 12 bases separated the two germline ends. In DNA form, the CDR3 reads TGTGCCAGCAGGGGGGCCTTAAGCTCCTACGAGCAGTACTTC. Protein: CASRGALSSYEQYF.

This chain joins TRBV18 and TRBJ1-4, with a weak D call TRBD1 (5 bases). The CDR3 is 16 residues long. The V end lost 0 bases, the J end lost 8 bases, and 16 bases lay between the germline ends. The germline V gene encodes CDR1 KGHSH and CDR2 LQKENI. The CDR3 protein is CASSPPRTSIGEKLFF. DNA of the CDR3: TGTGCCAGCTCACCACCTAGGACATCGATCGGGGAAAAACTGTTTTTT. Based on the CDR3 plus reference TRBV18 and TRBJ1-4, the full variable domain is NAGVMQNPRHLVRRRGQEARLRCSPMKGHSHVYWYRQLPEEGLKFMVYLQKENIIDESGMPKERFSAEFPKEGPSILRIQQVVRGDSAAYFCASSPPRTSIGEKLFFGSGTQLSVL.

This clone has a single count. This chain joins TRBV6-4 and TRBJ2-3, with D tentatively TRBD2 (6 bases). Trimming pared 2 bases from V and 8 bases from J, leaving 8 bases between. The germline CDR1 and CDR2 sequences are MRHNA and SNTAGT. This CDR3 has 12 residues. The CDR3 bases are TGTGCCAGCAGTGACATCGGGGGTACGCAGTATTTT. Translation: CASSDIGGTQYF.

CDR3 amino acids: CASSLGHREYGYTF. The CDR3 region has the DNA TGTGCCAGCAGTTTGGGACACAGGGAATATGGCTACACCTTC. This chain uses TRBV7-9 with TRBJ1-2, with D perhaps matching TRBD1 (6 bases). CDR1 is SEHNR and CDR2 is FQNEAQ in the germline V gene (reference sequence). V lost 6 bases and J lost 5, with 16 bases in between. The CDR3 runs to 14 residues.

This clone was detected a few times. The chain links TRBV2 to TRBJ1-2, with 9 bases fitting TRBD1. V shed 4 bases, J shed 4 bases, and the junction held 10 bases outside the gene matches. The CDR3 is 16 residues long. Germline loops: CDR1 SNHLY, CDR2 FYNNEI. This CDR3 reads CASSAETGGGVYGYTF. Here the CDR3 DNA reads TGTGCCAGCAGTGCTGAAACAGGGGGCGGGGTCTATGGCTACACCTTC.